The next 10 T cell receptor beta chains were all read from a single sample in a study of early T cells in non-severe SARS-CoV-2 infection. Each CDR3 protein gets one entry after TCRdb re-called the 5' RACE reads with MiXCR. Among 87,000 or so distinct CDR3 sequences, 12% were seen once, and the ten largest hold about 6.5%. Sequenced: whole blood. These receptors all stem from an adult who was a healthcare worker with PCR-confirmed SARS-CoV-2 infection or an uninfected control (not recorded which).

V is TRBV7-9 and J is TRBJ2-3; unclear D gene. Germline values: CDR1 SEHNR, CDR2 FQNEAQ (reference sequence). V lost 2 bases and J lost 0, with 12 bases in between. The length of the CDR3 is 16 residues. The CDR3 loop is CASSLIVSRSTDTQYF. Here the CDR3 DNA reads TGTGCCAGCAGCTTAATTGTATCCCGGAGCACAGATACGCAGTATTTT.

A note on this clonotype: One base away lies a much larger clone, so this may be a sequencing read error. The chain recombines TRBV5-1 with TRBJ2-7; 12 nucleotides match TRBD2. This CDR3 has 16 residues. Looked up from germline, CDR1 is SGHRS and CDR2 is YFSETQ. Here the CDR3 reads CVSSLQPLAGGGEQYF. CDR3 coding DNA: TGCGTCAGCAGCCTGCAACCACTAGCGGGAGGAGGCGAGCAGTACTTC.

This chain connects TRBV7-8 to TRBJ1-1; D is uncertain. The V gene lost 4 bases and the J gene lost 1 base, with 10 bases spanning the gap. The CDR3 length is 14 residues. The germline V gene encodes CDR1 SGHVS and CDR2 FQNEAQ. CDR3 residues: CASSSWLENTEAFF. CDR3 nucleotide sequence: TGTGCCAGCAGCTCCTGGCTGGAGAACACTGAAGCTTTCTTT.

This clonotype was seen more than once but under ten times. CDR3 coding DNA: TGTGCCAGCTCGGACTGGGGGACTCTCGAGACCCAGTACTTC. This gives the protein CASSDWGTLETQYF. The rearrangement links TRBV12-3 or TRBV12-4 to TRBJ2-5, with a possible D match to TRBD2 (6 bases). The CDR3 has 14 amino acids. V was cut by 8 bases and J by 5 bases, with 18 bases left in between.

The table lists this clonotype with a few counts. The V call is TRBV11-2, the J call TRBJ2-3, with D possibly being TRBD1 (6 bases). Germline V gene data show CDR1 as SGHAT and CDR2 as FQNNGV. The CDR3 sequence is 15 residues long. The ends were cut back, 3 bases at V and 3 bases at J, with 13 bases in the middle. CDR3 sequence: CASSFEGTKTDTQYF. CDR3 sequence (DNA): TGTGCCAGCAGCTTTGAAGGGACAAAAACAGATACGCAGTATTTT.

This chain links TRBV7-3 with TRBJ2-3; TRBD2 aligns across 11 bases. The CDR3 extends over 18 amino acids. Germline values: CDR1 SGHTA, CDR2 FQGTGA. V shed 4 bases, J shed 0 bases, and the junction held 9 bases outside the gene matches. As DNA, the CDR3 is TGTGCCAGCAGCTCCCAGGGACTAGCGGCGCTTAGCACAGATACGCAGTATTTT. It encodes CASSSQGLAALSTDTQYF.

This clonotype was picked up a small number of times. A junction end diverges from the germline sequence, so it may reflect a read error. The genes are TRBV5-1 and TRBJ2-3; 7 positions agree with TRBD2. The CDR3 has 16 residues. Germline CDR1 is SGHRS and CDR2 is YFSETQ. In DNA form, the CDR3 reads TGCGCCAGCGTGCGAGGACTAGATGCTAGCACAGATGCGCAGTATTTT. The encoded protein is CASVRGLDASTDAQYF. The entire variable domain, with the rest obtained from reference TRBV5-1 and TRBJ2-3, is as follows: KAGVTQTPRYLIKTRGQQVTLSCSPISGHRSVSWYQQTPGQGLQFLFEYFSETQRNKGNFPGRFSGRQFSNSRSEMNVSTLELGDSALYLCASVRGLDASTDAQYFGPGTRLTVL.

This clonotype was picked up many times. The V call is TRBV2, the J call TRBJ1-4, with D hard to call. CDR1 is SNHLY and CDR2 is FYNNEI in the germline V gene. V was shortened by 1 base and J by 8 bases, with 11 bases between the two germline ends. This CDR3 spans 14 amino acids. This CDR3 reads CASSEGGGREKLFF. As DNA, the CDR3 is TGTGCCAGCAGTGAAGGGGGAGGACGCGAAAAACTGTTTTTT.

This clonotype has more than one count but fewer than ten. The CDR3 DNA is TGTGCCAGCAGCCAAGGACTAACGGGGAACACCGGGGAGCTGTTTTTT. Its translation is CASSQGLTGNTGELFF. J is TRBJ2-2 and V is TRBV4-2; D is perhaps TRBD2 (5 bases). V was clipped by 1 base and J by 1 base, with 10 bases between them. Germline V gene data show CDR1 as LGHNA and CDR2 as YNFKEQ. There are 16 residues in the CDR3.

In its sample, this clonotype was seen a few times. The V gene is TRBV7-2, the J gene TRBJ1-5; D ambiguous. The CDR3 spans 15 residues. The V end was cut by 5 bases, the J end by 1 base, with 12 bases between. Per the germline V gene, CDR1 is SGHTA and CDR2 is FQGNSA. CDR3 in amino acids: CASSPRSGSNQPQHF. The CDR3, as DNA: TGTGCCAGCAGCCCCAGGTCCGGGAGCAATCAGCCCCAGCATTTT. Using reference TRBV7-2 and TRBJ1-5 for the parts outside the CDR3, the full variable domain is GAGVSQSPSNKVTEKGKDVELRCDPISGHTALYWYRQSLGQGLEFLIYFQGNSAPDKSGLPSDRFSAERTGGSVSTLTIQRTQQEDSAVYLCASSPRSGSNQPQHFGDGTRLSIL.